The TCR beta chain under discussion was sequenced for a study of blood T cell repertoires in COVID-19. Across the whole study: Samples came from the United States, Italy and Spain, spanning acute and convalescent COVID-19. T cells, B-cell-depleted T cells, or PBMCs provided the cDNA or gDNA that served as material.

This CDR3 contains 16 residues. Germline loops: CDR1 MNHEY, CDR2 SMNVEV (reference sequence). Unmatched junction bases numbered 4, after V lost 0 bases and J lost 2 bases. Source study methods: Reference gene primers were amplified, and this amplification served to estimate nucleated cell counts. Measured with immunoSEQ multiplex PCR; TCRdb has only the in-frame clones, and not every one. That table furnishes V, J and clone size, whereas the DNA furnished D and trimming. The table has tens of thousands of clones, approximately 83% seen once. The chain links TRBV27 to TRBJ2-3; 8 bases align to TRBD2. The clonotype was recovered from a man older than 75 with active or convalescent COVID-19. The specimen sequenced was peripheral blood. The CDR3 is CASSLSSGSHTDTQYF. The CDR3 bases are TGTGCCAGCAGTTTATCCAGCGGGAGCCACACAGATACGCAGTATTTT.